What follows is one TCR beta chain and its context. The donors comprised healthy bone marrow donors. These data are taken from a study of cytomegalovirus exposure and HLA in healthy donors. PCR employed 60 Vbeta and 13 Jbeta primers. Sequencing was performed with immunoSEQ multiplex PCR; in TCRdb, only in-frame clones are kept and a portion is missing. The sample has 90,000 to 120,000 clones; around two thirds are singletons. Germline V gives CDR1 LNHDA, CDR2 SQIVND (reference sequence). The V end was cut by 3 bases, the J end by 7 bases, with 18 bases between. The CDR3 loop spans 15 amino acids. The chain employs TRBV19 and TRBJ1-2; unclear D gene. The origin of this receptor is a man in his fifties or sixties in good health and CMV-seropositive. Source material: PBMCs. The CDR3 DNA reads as TGTGCCAGTAGTATCCCGGGATACTCCGGGGTTGGCTACACCTTC. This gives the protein CASSIPGYSGVGYTF.